These 30 T cell receptor beta chains came from one sample sequenced in a study of T-cell reconstitution after alpha-beta-depleted transplantation in children. Using unique molecular identifiers, the investigators prepared the TCRbeta library. TCRdb independently ran MiXCR on the PCR reads; one entry per CDR3 protein. The sample has a few hundred thousand distinct CDR3 sequences; approximately 13% are singletons. Sequenced here: PBMCs, mostly from graft donor cells, sampled 360 days after TCRalphabeta/CD19-depleted stem cell transplant. The receptors come from a male patient younger than 18 who had a stem cell transplant for acute myeloid leukemia, so the T cells may come from the graft donor.

This clonotype has only a few counts. The chain employs TRBV18 and TRBJ2-2; D not certain. CDR3 length: 16 residues. The V end lost 3 bases, the J end lost 1 base, and 12 bases lay between the germline ends. Per germline, CDR1 KGHSH and CDR2 LQKENI. Written as DNA, the CDR3 is TGTGCCAGCTCACCTCTCTGGCGGAAGAACACCGGGGAGCTGTTTTTT. Translated, it gives CASSPLWRKNTGELFF. Supplemented by reference TRBV18 and TRBJ2-2, the full variable domain reads NAGVMQNPRHLVRRRGQEARLRCSPMKGHSHVYWYRQLPEEGLKFMVYLQKENIIDESGMPKERFSAEFPKEGPSILRIQQVVRGDSAAYFCASSPLWRKNTGELFFGEGSRLTVL.

The rearrangement joins TRBV7-8 to TRBJ2-7; D perhaps matches TRBD1 (5 bases). V was cut by 4 bases and J by 3 bases, with 16 bases left in between. This CDR3 has 15 residues. CDR1 is SGHVS, CDR2 FQNEAQ, per germline. The CDR3 region has the DNA TGTGCCAGCAGCTCAGCCACAGGCTCCGTCTACGAGCAGTACTTC. It specifies CASSSATGSVYEQYF.

The chain couples TRBV20-1 to TRBJ2-7; 9 nucleotides match TRBD1. This CDR3 contains 13 residues. Germline V CDR1 and CDR2: DFQATT, SNEGSKA (reference sequence). The ends lost 5 bases at V and 6 bases at J; junction bases unmatched: 8. The CDR3 region has the DNA TGCAGTGCTTTACAGGGGGCCGTATCCGAGCAGTACTTC. It encodes CSALQGAVSEQYF.

This clonotype turned up a few times. The chain employs TRBV20-1 and TRBJ2-2; tentatively, D is TRBD1 or TRBD2 (5 bases each). The CDR3 is 14 residues long. From germline, CDR1 is DFQATT and CDR2 SNEGSKA (reference sequence). Trimming stripped 4 bases from V and 6 bases from J, with 15 bases between. The CDR3 nucleotides are TGCAGTGCTAAGAGGGACGATAGACCCGGGGAGCTGTTTTTT. Amino acids: CSAKRDDRPGELFF.

CDR3 coding DNA: TGTGCCAGCAGTTTCCCGACGGGAGTTTCCTACAATGAGCAGTTCTTC. Translated, it gives CASSFPTGVSYNEQFF. The chain employs TRBV28 and TRBJ2-1, with D possibly being TRBD2 (6 bases). CDR3 length: 16 residues. The V end was cut by 3 bases, the J end by 1 base, with 13 bases between. Germline V gene lookup returns CDR1 MDHEN and CDR2 SYDVKM.

Many counts were recorded for this clonotype. This rearrangement joins TRBV9 to TRBJ2-1; D is undetermined. The CDR3 has 13 amino acids. Trimming stripped 0 bases from V and 2 bases from J, with 3 bases between. The germline V gene has CDR1 SGDLS and CDR2 YYNGEE. CDR3 DNA sequence: TGTGCCAGCAGCGTAGGCCCCTACAATGAGCAGTTCTTC. This sequence encodes CASSVGPYNEQFF.

The chain links TRBV7-9 to TRBJ2-7; D is uncertain. The CDR3 totals 14 residues. CDR1 SEHNR and CDR2 FQNEAQ come from the germline V gene (reference sequence). Between the trimmed V and J ends, which lost 4 bases and 2 bases, there was a span of 12 bases. This chain's CDR3 is CASSSPLAPYEQYF. DNA of the CDR3: TGTGCCAGCAGCTCTCCTTTGGCCCCCTACGAGCAGTACTTC.

This clonotype appeared many times. The chain links TRBV6-5 to TRBJ1-3, with D hard to call. The CDR3 totals 15 residues. CDR1 is MNHEY and CDR2 is SVGAGI in the germline V gene. Between the trimmed V and J ends, which lost 0 bases and 1 base, there was a span of 7 bases. The DNA of the CDR3 is TGTGCCAGCAGTTACTCCGGGTCGTCTGGAAACACCATATATTTT. Its protein is CASSYSGSSGNTIYF.

This clonotype was seen ten or more times. The rearrangement uses TRBV20-1 and TRBJ2-1; 7 positions match TRBD2. V shed 5 bases and J 4 bases; nucleotides not matched to a gene: 11. Germline assignment: CDR1 DFQATT and CDR2 SNEGSKA (reference sequence). This CDR3 contains 15 residues. In DNA, the CDR3 is TGCAGTGCTCACTCAGGAACTAGCGTATACAATGAGCAGTTCTTC. Its translation is CSAHSGTSVYNEQFF.

The chain employs TRBV3-1 and TRBJ2-7; 7 nucleotides line up with TRBD2. The CDR3 runs to 16 residues. In germline, CDR1 is LGHDT, CDR2 YNNKEL (reference sequence). J was trimmed by 0 bases and V by 4 bases; bases with no gene match: 9. CDR3 sequence: CASSPELAESSYEQYF. CDR3 nucleotides: TGTGCCAGCAGCCCCGAGCTAGCGGAAAGCTCCTACGAGCAGTACTTC.

The chain employs TRBV6-1 and TRBJ2-3; the D gene is possibly TRBD1 (8 bases). V lost 5 bases, J lost 1 base, and 19 bases lay in between. The germline CDR1 and CDR2 sequences are MNHNS and SASEGT. This CDR3 spans 17 amino acids. In DNA form, the CDR3 reads TGTGCCAGCAGTCGGGGGGCTGGGACAGGACGCACAGATACGCAGTATTTT. Protein: CASSRGAGTGRTDTQYF.

The table lists this clonotype with a few counts. This chain connects TRBV25-1 to TRBJ1-1; D remains ambiguous. The CDR3 runs to 14 residues. Germline V gene lookup returns CDR1 MGHDK and CDR2 SYGVNS. V gave up 5 bases and J gave up 5 bases, with 15 bases separating them. The CDR3: CASSLGSPGTEAFF. The CDR3 DNA is TGTGCCAGCAGTTTAGGGTCCCCAGGAACTGAAGCTTTCTTT. Filled out from reference TRBV25-1 and TRBJ1-1, the complete variable domain reads EADIYQTPRYLVIGTGKKITLECSQTMGHDKMYWYQQDPGMELHLIHYSYGVNSTEKGDLSSESTVSRIRTEHFPLTLESARPSHTSQYLCASSLGSPGTEAFFGQGTRLTVV.

The CDR3 loop is CASSSAWQLAGFNEQFF. The CDR3, as DNA: TGTGCCAGCAGTTCTGCCTGGCAGTTAGCGGGTTTCAATGAGCAGTTCTTC. V is TRBV28 and J is TRBJ2-1; 7 bases agree with TRBD2. The V gene's germline CDR1 is MDHEN and CDR2 SYDVKM. The trim removed 4 bases at V and 6 bases at J, leaving 15 bases unmatched. This CDR3 spans 17 amino acids.

This clonotype was recorded many times. The chain recombines TRBV20-1 with TRBJ2-5; 9 bases map to TRBD1. CDR1 DFQATT and CDR2 SNEGSKA come from the germline V gene (reference sequence). The CDR3 has 14 residues. The V segment lost 7 bases and the J segment 5 bases; nucleotides outside the gene matches: 11. The CDR3: CSGEGDRAIETQYF. In nucleotides, the CDR3 is TGCAGTGGGGAGGGGGACAGGGCCATCGAGACCCAGTACTTC.

This clonotype showed up just a few times. The chain is built from TRBV29-1 and TRBJ1-2, with D maybe TRBD1 (6 bases). Germline loops: CDR1 SQVTM, CDR2 ANQGSEA. The V end lost 2 bases, the J end lost 0 bases, and 10 bases lay between the germline ends. CDR3 length equals 14 residues. CDR3 bases: TGCAGCGTTGAACCGGGACAAGCTAACTATGGCTACACCTTC. Translating it yields CSVEPGQANYGYTF.

This clonotype was recorded many times. The V call is TRBV7-2, the J call TRBJ2-3, with 8 bases matching TRBD2. Trimming cost V 3 bases and J 2 bases; bases outside gene matches: 4. Per germline, CDR1 SGHTA and CDR2 FQGNSA. The CDR3 runs 15 residues. The CDR3 sequence is CASSFRREATDTQYF. Written as DNA, the CDR3 is TGTGCCAGCAGCTTTAGGCGGGAGGCCACAGATACGCAGTATTTT.

This chain uses TRBV29-1 with TRBJ1-2; D is undetermined. Between the trimmed V and J ends, which lost 4 bases and 6 bases, there was a span of 18 bases. This CDR3 has 14 amino acids. From germline, CDR1 is SQVTM and CDR2 ANQGSEA. CDR3 coding DNA: TGCAGCGTTGCCCCCCGGGAGGGTTGGAATGGCTACACCTTC. Protein product: CSVAPREGWNGYTF.

This clonotype was observed a handful of times. The chain has TRBV29-1 and TRBJ2-2; no definite D call. Germline V gene lookup returns CDR1 SQVTM and CDR2 ANQGSEA. Trimming cost V 3 bases and J 2 bases, with 7 bases left between them. This CDR3 spans 13 amino acids. DNA for the CDR3: TGCAGCGTTGACCAGTCTAACACCGGGGAGCTGTTTTTT. Translation gives CSVDQSNTGELFF.

This clonotype has a handful of counts. The chain is built from TRBV28 and TRBJ2-7; 12 nucleotides agree with TRBD2. Unmatched junction bases numbered 2, after V lost 5 bases and J lost 0 bases. The V gene's germline CDR1 is MDHEN and CDR2 SYDVKM. The CDR3 is 15 amino acids. The CDR3 nucleotides are TGTGCCAGCAGTCGGACTAGCGGGGCCTCCTACGAGCAGTACTTC. It codes for CASSRTSGASYEQYF.

This rearrangement joins TRBV19 to TRBJ2-3; possibly TRBD2 for D (6 bases). CDR1 LNHDA and CDR2 SQIVND come from the germline V gene (reference sequence). The CDR3 covers 18 residues. V was pared by 7 bases and J by 4 bases, with 27 bases between. Here the CDR3 DNA reads TGTGCCAGTATCCCGTCACCGGCGTGGGAGGCTCCCTCAGATACGCAGTATTTT. The encoded protein is CASIPSPAWEAPSDTQYF.

The rearrangement links TRBV7-2 to TRBJ2-7; no clear D gene. CDR1 is SGHTA and CDR2 is FQGNSA in the germline V gene. The CDR3 contains 13 residues. The ends were cut back, 4 bases at V and 0 bases at J, with 7 bases in the middle. The chain's CDR3 is CASSYLGSYEQYF. Here the CDR3 DNA reads TGTGCCAGCAGCTATCTTGGCTCCTACGAGCAGTACTTC.

This chain uses TRBV5-1 with TRBJ2-5, with D possibly matching TRBD1 (5 bases). CDR1 and CDR2 from the germline V gene are SGHRS and YFSETQ. Deletions cut 4 bases from V and 5 bases from J, with 9 bases between. This CDR3 contains 12 residues. This CDR3 is CASSAQGETQYF. CDR3 nucleotide sequence: TGCGCCAGCAGCGCCCAGGGTGAGACCCAGTACTTC.

The genes are TRBV29-1 and TRBJ1-6; 10 positions agree with TRBD1. Germline V gives CDR1 SQVTM, CDR2 ANQGSEA. This CDR3 has 16 residues. V lost 5 bases and J lost 6; bases outside the gene matches: 10. The CDR3 region has the DNA TGCAGCGTTTCCGGGACAGGGGATTCTAGTAATTCACCCCTCCACTTT. Its translation is CSVSGTGDSSNSPLHF.

The genes are TRBV20-1 and TRBJ2-3, with TRBD2 as a possible D gene (6 bases). V lost 5 bases, J lost 2 bases, and 8 bases lay in between. Per germline, CDR1 DFQATT and CDR2 SNEGSKA (reference sequence). The CDR3 is made up of 12 amino acids. This CDR3 reads CSASSVTDTQYF. The CDR3 DNA follows: TGCAGTGCTTCTAGCGTCACAGATACGCAGTATTTT.

This clonotype was detected ten times or more. This rearrangement joins TRBV7-2 to TRBJ2-1; D perhaps matches TRBD2 (6 bases). The CDR3 is made up of 16 amino acids. Germline V gives CDR1 SGHTA, CDR2 FQGNSA. The V end lost 7 bases, the J end lost 5 bases, and 21 bases lay between the germline ends. The CDR3 sequence: CASIPGWGRPDNEQFF. The CDR3, as DNA: TGTGCCAGCATCCCGGGGTGGGGGAGGCCCGACAATGAGCAGTTCTTC.

The chain carries TRBV28 and TRBJ2-3; 9 bases fit TRBD1. The CDR3 is 16 residues long. V shed 1 base and J 4 bases; nucleotides not matched to a gene: 6. Per germline, CDR1 MDHEN and CDR2 SYDVKM. CDR3 residues: CASSLLNRGLADTQYF. The CDR3 region has the DNA TGTGCCAGCAGTTTATTAAACAGGGGGCTCGCAGATACGCAGTATTTT.

This clonotype was detected many times. The rearrangement joins TRBV20-1 to TRBJ2-3, with TRBD2 matching over 12 bases. This CDR3 has 15 amino acids. The trim removed 1 base at V and 5 bases at J, leaving 4 bases unmatched. Germline CDR1 is DFQATT and CDR2 is SNEGSKA (reference sequence). The chain's CDR3 is CSARGLAGAVDTQYF. The CDR3 coding sequence is TGCAGTGCTAGAGGACTAGCGGGAGCGGTAGATACGCAGTATTTT.

This clonotype was observed at least ten times. The rearrangement uses TRBV21-1 and TRBJ2-2; the D call TRBD2 from the table was never checked on the DNA. TRBV21-1 has pseudogene status. The CDR3 consists of 19 residues. The CDR3 spells CASSKSPAWTSGESGELFF. The DNA for the CDR3 is TGTGCCAGCAGCAAATCCCCCGCATGGACTAGCGGGGAGTCCGGGGAGCTGTTTTTT.

This clonotype occurred a few times. The rearrangement links TRBV3-1 to TRBJ2-1; D possibly corresponds to TRBD2 (5 bases). The ends were cut back, 3 bases at V and 6 bases at J, with 12 bases in the middle. Germline CDR1 and CDR2: LGHDT and YNNKEL (reference sequence). The CDR3 has 14 residues. CDR3 DNA: TGTGCCAGCAGCCATGAGGGAGTTATCAATGAGCAGTTCTTC. The encoded protein is CASSHEGVINEQFF.

This clonotype was detected ten times or more. The rearrangement links TRBV12-3 or TRBV12-4 to TRBJ2-5; D unclear. V shed 3 bases and J shed 2 bases, with 22 bases lying between them. The CDR3 has 18 amino acids. CDR3 bases: TGTGCCAGCAGTTTCGGGCAGGATAAACGATTAAGACAAGAGACCCAGTACTTC. Translation gives CASSFGQDKRLRQETQYF.